Each of the 25 T cell receptor beta chains below was sequenced from the same sample in a study of blood T cell repertoires in COVID-19. The protocol was immunoSEQ multiplex PCR, while the TCRdb copy is restricted to in-frame clones and leaves out a portion. The sample has 130,000 to 150,000 clones; about 85% are singletons. Sequencing used peripheral blood. The receptors originated from a woman aged 40 to 50 with active or convalescent COVID-19.

CDR3 region: CASSLGRGAYNEQFF. Here the CDR3 DNA reads TGTGCCAGCAGCTTAGGGCGAGGAGCCTACAATGAGCAGTTCTTC. The chain couples TRBV7-9 to TRBJ2-1; D remains unclear. CDR1 is SEHNR and CDR2 is FQNEAQ in the germline V gene (reference sequence). V was cut by 1 base and J by 2 bases, with 9 bases left in between. The CDR3 runs to 15 residues.

V gene TRBV11-2 combines with J gene TRBJ1-1, with D unresolved. CDR1 is SGHAT, CDR2 FQNNGV, per germline. This CDR3 contains 15 residues. Trimming took off 1 base at V and 0 bases at J, with 9 bases between the two ends. The CDR3 loop reads CASSLVVAVNTEAFF. CDR3 bases: TGTGCCAGCAGCTTAGTTGTGGCTGTGAACACTGAAGCTTTCTTT.

The chain links TRBV28 to TRBJ1-1; no definite D call. The V and J ends lost 6 bases and 7 bases respectively, with 9 bases between them. There are 11 residues in the CDR3. The germline V gene has CDR1 MDHEN and CDR2 SYDVKM. The CDR3: CASRGGFEAFF. The DNA for the CDR3 is TGTGCCAGCAGGGGAGGGTTTGAAGCTTTCTTT.

The V gene is TRBV29-1, the J gene TRBJ1-6; TRBD1 agrees at 7 bases. The CDR3 has 14 amino acids. Germline V gene data show CDR1 as SQVTM and CDR2 as ANQGSEA. V was clipped by 5 bases and J by 8 bases; unmatched bases: 9. CDR3 amino acids: CSVSSGQSYSPLHF. CDR3 coding DNA: TGCAGCGTTTCTTCGGGACAGTCATATTCACCCCTCCACTTT.

This sequence joins TRBV11-2 and TRBJ1-6; tentative D call: TRBD1 (6 bases). Per the germline V gene, CDR1 is SGHAT and CDR2 is FQNNGV. CDR3 length: 15 amino acids. V lost 3 bases, J lost 5 bases, and 11 bases lay in between. The CDR3 DNA follows: TGTGCCAGCAGCTTGAGCGGGGGCCATAATTCACCCCTCCACTTT. Amino acid sequence: CASSLSGGHNSPLHF. The full variable domain, its missing parts supplied by reference TRBV11-2 and TRBJ1-6, is EAGVAQSPRYKIIEKRQSVAFWCNPISGHATLYWYQQILGQGPKLLIQFQNNGVVDDSQLPKDRFSAERLKGVDSTLKIQPAKLEDSAVYLCASSLSGGHNSPLHFGNGTRLTVT.

V gene TRBV28 combines with J gene TRBJ1-2, with D maybe TRBD1 (6 bases). The CDR3 totals 15 residues. Germline CDR1 reads MDHEN; CDR2 reads SYDVKM. The V end was cut by 6 bases, the J end by 7 bases, with 21 bases between. The CDR3 DNA is TGTGCCAGCAGCTCAGGACAGCCTCGAGGAGGTGGCTACACCTTC. Translation: CASSSGQPRGGGYTF.

The chain employs TRBV29-1 and TRBJ1-1; 8 bases are shared with TRBD1. CDR1 SQVTM and CDR2 ANQGSEA come from the germline V gene. The CDR3 spans 12 residues. V lost 7 bases and J lost 4; bases outside the gene matches: 5. CDR3 nucleotides: TGCAGCGCCGCAGGGGGCCTCACTGAAGCTTTCTTT. Translating it yields CSAAGGLTEAFF.

The rearrangement links TRBV30 to TRBJ1-6, with TRBD1 matching over 8 bases. CDR1 and CDR2 (germline): GTSNPN, SVGIG (reference sequence). The CDR3 length is 17 residues. V gave up 3 bases and J gave up 6 bases; unmatched junction bases: 13. The CDR3 sequence is CAWSPRTGKTVNSPLHF. The CDR3, as DNA: TGTGCCTGGAGCCCCCGGACAGGGAAAACCGTTAATTCACCCCTCCACTTT.

The rearrangement links TRBV20-1 to TRBJ2-7; no definite D call. This CDR3 comprises 11 residues. V lost 6 bases, J lost 6 bases, and 12 bases lay in between. Looked up from germline, CDR1 is DFQATT and CDR2 is SNEGSKA (reference sequence). The CDR3 bases are TGCAGTGCCGGTACCACTGGCGAGCAGTACTTC. This codes for CSAGTTGEQYF.

This clone was found once. The genes are TRBV7-9 and TRBJ1-2; tentatively, D is TRBD1 (5 bases). Germline assignment: CDR1 SEHNR and CDR2 FQNEAQ (reference sequence). The CDR3 is 13 residues long. The V gene lost 7 bases and the J gene lost 7 bases, with 16 bases spanning the gap. DNA for the CDR3: TGTGCCAGCACCCGTTCAGGGCCCCGTGGCTACACCTTC. Its protein product is CASTRSGPRGYTF.

This clone has just one count. This chain uses TRBV28 with TRBJ2-5, with 16 positions matching TRBD2. CDR1 is MDHEN, CDR2 SYDVKM, per germline. The CDR3 is 16 amino acids. The trim removed 5 bases at V and 5 bases at J, leaving 5 bases unmatched. The CDR3 protein is CASSPPGLAGGETQYF. In nucleotides, the CDR3 is TGTGCCAGCAGTCCTCCGGGACTAGCGGGAGGGGAGACCCAGTACTTC.

The chain carries TRBV25-1 and TRBJ2-1, with D perhaps matching TRBD1 (5 bases). Germline V gene lookup returns CDR1 MGHDK and CDR2 SYGVNS. V was pared by 2 bases and J by 7 bases, with 15 bases between. The CDR3 contains 15 residues. CDR3 protein: CASSEQGSVVNEQFF. Written as DNA, the CDR3 is TGTGCCAGCAGTGAACAGGGTTCGGTCGTGAATGAGCAGTTCTTC.

The gene calls are TRBV10-1 and TRBJ1-1; D perhaps matches TRBD1 (6 bases). V dropped 4 bases and J dropped 11 bases, with 14 bases sitting between them. This CDR3 is 12 amino acids long. The V gene's germline CDR1 is WNHNN and CDR2 SYGVQD (reference sequence). CDR3 region: CASSAGGGSAFF. CDR3 bases: TGCGCCAGCAGTGCTGGGGGCGGGTCTGCTTTCTTT.

The chain carries TRBV29-1 and TRBJ1-2; 8 bases align to TRBD1. V lost 3 bases, J lost 6 bases, and 9 bases stayed unmatched. Germline loops: CDR1 SQVTM, CDR2 ANQGSEA. This CDR3 contains 14 residues. The CDR3 sequence: CSVEGGDRWNGYTF. The CDR3 DNA is TGCAGCGTTGAGGGGGGGGACAGGTGGAATGGCTACACCTTC.

V is TRBV5-4 and J is TRBJ2-3; D uncertain. CDR3 length: 17 amino acids. V lost 4 bases and J 0 bases, leaving 18 bases between the germline ends. The germline CDR1 and CDR2 sequences are SGHNT and YYREEE (reference sequence). The DNA for the CDR3 is TGTGCCAGCAGCCCGGAGTGGGTTCAGATTAGCACAGATACGCAGTATTTT. Residues: CASSPEWVQISTDTQYF.

As regards this clone: The same CDR3 also results from other DNA sequences found in this sample. V gene TRBV18 combines with J gene TRBJ1-1; D remains unclear. Germline V CDR1 and CDR2: KGHSH, LQKENI. The V end lost 2 bases, the J end lost 6 bases, and 10 bases lay between the germline ends. The CDR3 is 13 amino acids. Written as DNA, the CDR3 is TGTGCCAGCTCACCAGGCGGGATCGCTGAAGCTTTCTTT. Protein sequence: CASSPGGIAEAFF.

The chain combines TRBV15 with TRBJ1-5; tentative D call: TRBD1 (5 bases). Trimming shortened V by 5 bases and J by 7 bases, and 18 bases separated the two germline ends. The germline CDR1 and CDR2 sequences are LNHNV and YYDKDF (reference sequence). This CDR3 region has 15 residues. The CDR3 spells CATSSGPGVGQPQHF. The CDR3 DNA reads as TGTGCCACCAGCTCAGGTCCGGGGGTGGGCCAGCCCCAGCATTTT.

This clone was counted between two and nine times. The V call is TRBV6-5, the J call TRBJ1-2; unclear D gene. Trimming took 0 bases from V and 8 from J, leaving 10 bases between them. CDR1 is MNHEY and CDR2 is SVGAGI in the germline V gene. CDR3 length: 13 residues. CDR3 amino acids: CASSYSGGPGYTF. The CDR3 nucleotides read TGTGCCAGCAGTTACTCTGGAGGGCCCGGCTACACCTTC.

This rearrangement joins TRBV7-2 to TRBJ2-7, with 8 bases matching TRBD1. Germline CDR1 and CDR2: SGHTA and FQGNSA. Trimming took 3 bases from V and 3 from J; bases not matched to a gene: 1. This CDR3 is built from 13 residues. CDR3 region: CASSFGQGYEQYF. DNA for the CDR3: TGTGCCAGCAGCTTCGGACAGGGCTACGAGCAGTACTTC.

The chain employs TRBV13 and TRBJ2-3; no reliable D call. In germline, CDR1 is PRHDT, CDR2 FYEKMQ (reference sequence). The ends were cut back, 3 bases at V and 2 bases at J, with 12 bases in the middle. CDR3 length: 15 amino acids. Here the CDR3 reads CASSLNMNPTDTQYF. CDR3 DNA: TGTGCCAGCAGCTTGAACATGAACCCCACAGATACGCAGTATTTT.

J is TRBJ1-3 and V is TRBV2; D unclear. The CDR3 totals 11 residues. Trimming pared 4 bases from V and 4 bases from J, leaving 2 bases between. Per the germline V gene, CDR1 is SNHLY and CDR2 is FYNNEI. The CDR3 DNA reads TGTGCCAGCAGTGTAGGAAACACCATATATTTT. It encodes CASSVGNTIYF.

This clone was counted only a few times. The rearrangement uses TRBV5-1 and TRBJ2-1; tentatively, D is TRBD2 (5 bases). Deletions cut 4 bases from V and 0 bases from J, with 14 bases between. The CDR3 sequence is 16 residues long. CDR1 and CDR2 (germline): SGHRS, YFSETQ. This CDR3 reads CASSIGGLTSYNEQFF. The CDR3 bases are TGCGCCAGCAGCATAGGTGGACTGACCTCCTACAATGAGCAGTTCTTC.

The gene calls are TRBV18 and TRBJ1-1; 7 positions agree with TRBD1. The germline gives CDR1 KGHSH, CDR2 LQKENI. CDR3 length: 15 amino acids. The V segment lost 3 bases and the J segment 2 bases; nucleotides outside the gene matches: 6. The CDR3 sequence: CASSPGQAINTEAFF. CDR3 in DNA: TGTGCCAGCTCACCCGGACAGGCCATTAACACTGAAGCTTTCTTT.

This clone was seen more than once but under ten times. The V call is TRBV7-6, the J call TRBJ2-1; tentative D call: TRBD2 (6 bases). Germline V gene lookup returns CDR1 SGHVS and CDR2 FNYEAQ. Trimming left V 3 bases short and J 0 bases short, with 15 bases between. The CDR3 contains 17 residues. For the CDR3, the DNA is TGTGCCAGCAGCTTGGACCGGGACTTGTACTCCTACAATGAGCAGTTCTTC. It is translated as CASSLDRDLYSYNEQFF.

This chain connects TRBV19 to TRBJ2-2; 7 bases align to TRBD1. Germline values: CDR1 LNHDA, CDR2 SQIVND (reference sequence). The ends lost 7 bases at V and 5 bases at J; junction bases unmatched: 10. This CDR3 spans 15 amino acids. The CDR3 nucleotides are TGTGCCAGTAAGGAGGCGCAGGGGGTTACCGGGGAGCTGTTTTTT. It specifies CASKEAQGVTGELFF.